These T cell receptor beta chains were read from a single sample in a study of T cells in Graves' hyperthyroidism and ophthalmopathy. TCRdb re-analysed the multiplex PCR reads in MiXCR, keeping a single row per CDR3 protein. The data hold 350,000 to 450,000 distinct CDR3 sequences, with approximately 18% observed a single time. Sample: blood. These receptor sequences come from a woman between 25 and 40 years old with Graves' hyperthyroidism that later progressed to Graves' ophthalmopathy. Each CDR3 is given with its conserved first and last residue. The order of the fields is J gene, V gene, clone size, D gene, CDR3 DNA, CDR3 protein. The D gene is left open where the match is weak. Clone size, where shown, is once, few, many, or a class for clones that have expanded.

TRBJ1-3	TRBV7-6	.	.	TGTGCCAGCAGCCCCACGGGACACCCATTACGGAGAAACACCATATATTTT	CASSPTGHPLRRNTIYF
TRBJ2-2	TRBV11-2	.	TRBD2	TGTGCCAGCAGCTTAAGCGGGATCGGGGAGCTGTTTTTT	CASSLSGIGELFF
TRBJ2-1	TRBV7-9	.	TRBD2	TGTGCCAGCAGCTCCTTAGCGGGGGTTTACAATGAGCAGTTCTTC	CASSSLAGVYNEQFF
TRBJ1-2	TRBV27	many	TRBD1	TGTGCCAGCAGATTACAGGGGGACTATGGCTACACCTTC	CASRLQGDYGYTF
TRBJ2-1	TRBV12-3/TRBV12-4	few	.	TGTGCCAGCAGTCCTCTCCCCAGGGATGGGCAGTTCTTC	CASSPLPRDGQFF
TRBJ2-5	TRBV7-9	few	.	TGTGCCAGCAGCTTCTGGGGTGGGAGAGGCCAAGAGACCCAGTACTTC	CASSFWGGRGQETQYF
TRBJ1-1	TRBV18	many	.	TGTGCCAGCTCACTCAACGTGATACTGAACACTGAAGCTTTCTTT	CASSLNVILNTEAFF
TRBJ2-1	TRBV11-2	many	.	TGTGCCAGCAGCTTAAATCCCCCCGGGACCAGGGGTTACAATGAGCAGTTCTTC	CASSLNPPGTRGYNEQFF
TRBJ2-5	TRBV4-1	.	.	TGCGCCAGCAGCCAAGATCTGACAGCCCAAGAGACCCAGTACTTC	CASSQDLTAQETQYF
TRBJ2-1	TRBV28	many	TRBD2	TGTGCCAGCAGTTCCCGGGGACTAGCGGGATACAATGAGCAGTTCTTC	CASSSRGLAGYNEQFF
TRBJ2-1	TRBV2	once	TRBD2	TGTGCCAGCAGGCGACTAGCGGGAGAGGGAAATGAGCAGTTCTTC	CASRRLAGEGNEQFF
TRBJ2-2	TRBV11-1	few	TRBD2	TGTGCCAGCAGCACCCCGGGACTAGCGGGAGGGCCCGGGGAGCTGTTTTTT	CASSTPGLAGGPGELFF
TRBJ2-7	TRBV28	many	.	TGTGCCAGCAGTGAAGACAGTTCCTCCTCCTACGAGCAGTACTTC	CASSEDSSSSYEQYF
TRBJ1-6	TRBV7-9	few	.	TGTGCCAGCAGCCGGGGGGGGGGGGAGAATTCACCCCTCCACTTT	CASSRGGGENSPLHF